These T cell receptor beta chains were read from a single sample in a study of CD39 and CD103 CD8 tumor-infiltrating T cells. Clones were sequenced by immunoSEQ multiplex PCR, and TCRdb holds only the in-frame ones, with some missing. The repertoire holds roughly 1,300 clones, about four fifths seen once, with 40% to 55% in the top ten. The sequenced sample consisted of CD8+ T cells sorted from blood. Every receptor here comes from a human donor with head and neck squamous cell carcinoma. The CDR3 runs from the conserved cysteine through the conserved F or W. Each record gives: D gene, CDR3 length, J gene, clone size, V gene, CDR3 protein, CDR3 DNA. D genes are given only for firm matches. Clone size is given for some rows only: seen once, a few or many times, or a class if the clone is expanded.

D gene: NA; CDR3 length: 13; J gene: TRBJ2-5; clone size: NA; V gene: TRBV4-2; CDR3 protein: CASSQEAEETQYF; CDR3 DNA: TGTGCCAGCAGCCAAGAGGCAGAAGAGACCCAGTACTTC
D gene: NA; CDR3 length: 14; J gene: TRBJ1-4; clone size: once; V gene: TRBV5-1; CDR3 protein: CASSLDPGGEKLFF; CDR3 DNA: TGCGCCAGCAGCTTGGATCCGGGCGGAGAAAAACTGTTTTTT
D gene: TRBD1; CDR3 length: 12; J gene: TRBJ1-1; clone size: NA; V gene: TRBV30; CDR3 protein: CAWSVRTGSAFF; CDR3 DNA: TGTGCCTGGAGTGTCCGGACAGGGAGCGCTTTCTTT
D gene: NA; CDR3 length: 13; J gene: TRBJ1-3; clone size: NA; V gene: TRBV29-1; CDR3 protein: CSVVMGSGNTIYF; CDR3 DNA: TGCAGCGTTGTTATGGGAAGTGGAAACACCATATATTTT
D gene: NA; CDR3 length: 12; J gene: TRBJ1-1; clone size: few; V gene: TRBV5-4; CDR3 protein: CASSPGTAEAFF; CDR3 DNA: TGTGCCAGCAGTCCAGGAACCGCTGAAGCTTTCTTT
D gene: NA; CDR3 length: 10; J gene: TRBJ2-1; clone size: NA; V gene: TRBV11-2; CDR3 protein: CASSLNEQFF; CDR3 DNA: TGTGCCAGCAGCCTAAATGAGCAGTTCTTC
D gene: NA; CDR3 length: 15; J gene: TRBJ2-1; clone size: NA; V gene: TRBV4-1; CDR3 protein: CASSQGGPSYNEQFF; CDR3 DNA: TGCGCCAGCAGCCAAGGGGGACCTTCCTACAATGAGCAGTTCTTC
D gene: NA; CDR3 length: 14; J gene: TRBJ1-5; clone size: NA; V gene: TRBV10-3; CDR3 protein: CASSPGQKNQPQHF; CDR3 DNA: TGTGCCAGCAGTCCGGGACAAAAAAATCAGCCCCAGCATTTT
D gene: TRBD1; CDR3 length: 16; J gene: TRBJ2-3; clone size: NA; V gene: TRBV6-1; CDR3 protein: CASSEWDRGSVDTQYF; CDR3 DNA: TGTGCCAGCAGTGAATGGGACAGGGGATCGGTAGATACGCAGTATTTT
D gene: TRBD1; CDR3 length: 17; J gene: TRBJ1-5; clone size: NA; V gene: TRBV19; CDR3 protein: CASSAGQGEGFRQPQHF; CDR3 DNA: TGTGCCAGTAGTGCGGGACAGGGTGAAGGTTTTAGGCAGCCCCAGCATTTT
D gene: NA; CDR3 length: 14; J gene: TRBJ1-5; clone size: once; V gene: TRBV7-9; CDR3 protein: CASSPIPNNQPQHF; CDR3 DNA: TGTGCCAGCAGCCCTATCCCCAATAATCAGCCCCAGCATTTT
D gene: NA; CDR3 length: 14; J gene: TRBJ2-7; clone size: NA; V gene: TRBV7-9; CDR3 protein: CASSFREPAYEQYF; CDR3 DNA: TGTGCCAGCAGCTTCAGGGAACCAGCATACGAGCAGTACTTC
D gene: NA; CDR3 length: 13; J gene: TRBJ2-1; clone size: NA; V gene: TRBV5-1; CDR3 protein: CASSLGTYNEQFF; CDR3 DNA: TGCGCCAGCAGCTTGGGAACCTACAATGAGCAGTTCTTC
D gene: TRBD1; CDR3 length: 15; J gene: TRBJ2-7; clone size: NA; V gene: TRBV4-1; CDR3 protein: CASSQEDRVLYEQYF; CDR3 DNA: TGCGCCAGCAGCCAGGAGGACAGGGTGCTGTACGAGCAGTACTTC
D gene: NA; CDR3 length: 15; J gene: TRBJ2-1; clone size: NA; V gene: TRBV4-3; CDR3 protein: CASSQDRYLTNEQFF; CDR3 DNA: TGCGCCAGCAGCCAAGATCGGTATCTGACCAATGAGCAGTTCTTC
D gene: TRBD1; CDR3 length: 16; J gene: TRBJ1-1; clone size: few; V gene: TRBV30; CDR3 protein: CAWSDLGDSLNTEAFF; CDR3 DNA: TGTGCCTGGAGTGACCTGGGGGACAGCCTGAACACTGAAGCTTTCTTT
D gene: TRBD1; CDR3 length: 15; J gene: TRBJ2-1; clone size: NA; V gene: TRBV7-6; CDR3 protein: CASSPGTALYNEQFF; CDR3 DNA: TGTGCCAGCAGCCCAGGGACAGCCTTATACAATGAGCAGTTCTTC
D gene: TRBD1; CDR3 length: 17; J gene: TRBJ1-6; clone size: NA; V gene: TRBV5-4; CDR3 protein: CASSPNYGQAWGSPLHF; CDR3 DNA: TGTGCCAGCAGCCCCAACTACGGACAGGCCTGGGGGTCACCCCTCCACTTT
D gene: TRBD1; CDR3 length: 16; J gene: TRBJ1-4; clone size: once; V gene: TRBV4-2; CDR3 protein: CASSQGTGGQSEKLFF; CDR3 DNA: TGTGCCAGCAGCCAAGGGACAGGGGGCCAGAGTGAAAAACTGTTTTTT
D gene: TRBD1; CDR3 length: 17; J gene: TRBJ2-7; clone size: NA; V gene: TRBV7-9; CDR3 protein: CASSTSAGQGDSYEQYF; CDR3 DNA: TGTGCCAGCAGCACCTCGGCTGGGCAGGGGGACAGCTACGAGCAGTACTTC